The clone carrying this T cell receptor (beta chain) was found a few times. The data are from a study of blood T cell repertoires in COVID-19. Turning to the study itself: Sites across the United States, Italy and Spain contributed samples from acute and convalescent COVID-19. PBMCs, B-cell-depleted T cells, or T cells provided the cDNA or gDNA that made up the material.

Here immunoSEQ multiplex PCR was the method, and the copy in TCRdb shows in-frame clones only, minus some. In the table there are roughly 150,000 clones, around 84% of which are singletons. The source is a woman older than 75 with acute or convalescent COVID-19. The sample consisted of peripheral blood.

CDR3: CASSQVSPPRYGYTF. The CDR3 coding sequence is TGCGCCAGCAGCCAAGTTTCCCCCCCGCGCTATGGCTACACCTTC. The rearrangement uses TRBV4-1 and TRBJ1-2; D gene uncertain. CDR3 size: 15 residues. Trimming stripped 1 base from V and 4 bases from J, with 13 bases between. Germline V gives CDR1 MGHRA, CDR2 YSYEKL.